The 29 T cell receptor beta chains below all came from one sample that was sequenced in a study of T cells after yellow fever vaccination. From the 5' RACE reads, TCRdb called clonotypes with MiXCR, one entry per CDR3 protein. The sample shows roughly 340,000 distinct CDR3 sequences, under 5% of them seen only once. The sample in question was PBMCs, obtained 5 days after the yellow fever booster vaccination. These receptors originate from a man aged 18 to 35 who received the YFV17D yellow fever vaccine.

The chain joins TRBV20-1 to TRBJ1-2, with a possible D match to TRBD1 (5 bases). This CDR3 is 13 amino acids long. Germline V gene sequence: CDR1 DFQATT, CDR2 SNEGSKA (reference sequence). V lost 3 bases to trimming and J lost 8 bases, with 16 bases between them. The DNA for the CDR3 is TGCAGTGCTAGGTCTCAGCCAGGGAGGGGCTACACCTTC. Translated, it gives CSARSQPGRGYTF.

This clonotype was seen many times. This sequence joins TRBV7-3 and TRBJ1-1; no clear D gene. The CDR3 runs to 13 residues. Trimming cost V 4 bases and J 2 bases, with 8 bases left between them. Germline loops: CDR1 SGHTA, CDR2 FQGTGA. The CDR3 DNA follows: TGTGCCAGCAGCTCCGGACCCAACACTGAAGCTTTCTTT. It codes for CASSSGPNTEAFF.

This clonotype was seen only a few times. J is TRBJ2-7 and V is TRBV6-1, with D possibly being TRBD1 or TRBD2 (6 bases each). The CDR3 has 15 amino acids. Trimming cost V 2 bases and J 4 bases, with 15 bases left between them. Per the germline V gene, CDR1 is MNHNS and CDR2 is SASEGT. The CDR3 sequence is CASSELAWGAYEQYV. In DNA, the CDR3 is TGTGCCAGCAGTGAACTCGCGTGGGGGGCATACGAGCAGTACGTC.

The rearrangement links TRBV14 to TRBJ2-1; D call uncertain. V gave up 4 bases and J gave up 8 bases, with 12 bases separating them. Germline V gene lookup returns CDR1 SGHDN and CDR2 FVKESK. The CDR3 length is 13 residues. CDR3 DNA sequence: TGTGCCAGCAGCCTATTCAGGCGCGATGAGCAGTTCTTC. Translated, it gives CASSLFRRDEQFF.

The J gene is TRBJ1-2, the V gene TRBV7-8; D uncertain. The V end was cut by 6 bases, the J end by 8 bases, with 16 bases between. Germline loops: CDR1 SGHVS, CDR2 FQNEAQ. The CDR3 runs 13 residues. CDR3 residues: CASSPRMVGGYTF. CDR3 DNA: TGTGCCAGCAGTCCCCGAATGGTGGGAGGCTACACCTTC.

This clonotype was detected a few times. The chain combines TRBV27 with TRBJ2-3; TRBD2 is a possible D gene (5 bases). The V gene's germline CDR1 is MNHEY and CDR2 SMNVEV (reference sequence). V lost 8 bases to trimming and J lost 2 bases, with 8 bases between them. CDR3 length: 12 residues. CDR3 bases: TGTGCCAGCGGACTTATCACAGATACGCAGTATTTT. It codes for CASGLITDTQYF.

The chain has TRBV5-4 and TRBJ2-5, with D uncertain. The CDR3 has 19 residues. V was shortened by 3 bases and J by 5 bases, with 29 bases between the two germline ends. Germline lookup yields CDR1 SGHNT and CDR2 YYREEE (reference sequence). CDR3 nucleotide sequence: TGTGCCAGCAGCTCCCCCGGGTTGGGCCTACCCTCAGTACGGGAGACCCAGTACTTC. It translates to CASSSPGLGLPSVRETQYF. The full variable domain, completed using reference TRBV5-4 and TRBJ2-5, is ETGVTQSPTHLIKTRGQQVTLRCSSQSGHNTVSWYQQALGQGPQFIFQYYREEENGRGNFPPRFSGLQFPNYSSELNVNALELDDSALYLCASSSPGLGLPSVRETQYFGPGTRLLVL.

V gene TRBV12-3 or TRBV12-4 combines with J gene TRBJ2-1, with a weak D call TRBD1 (6 bases). The CDR3 is made up of 16 amino acids. Trimming shortened V by 6 bases and J by 11 bases, and 26 bases separated the two germline ends. The CDR3, as DNA: TGTGCCAGCAGCTCTACTACCGGGACACTCGGAGAGAAGCAGTTCTTC. Its translation is CASSSTTGTLGEKQFF.

The table lists this clonotype with a few counts. This chain joins TRBV12-3 or TRBV12-4 and TRBJ2-7; 14 bases agree with TRBD2. CDR3 size: 16 residues. The ends lost 5 bases at V and 0 bases at J; junction bases unmatched: 3. This CDR3 reads CASSRTSGGNSYEQYF. DNA for the CDR3: TGTGCCAGCAGTAGGACTAGCGGGGGGAACTCCTACGAGCAGTACTTC.

The chain employs TRBV7-2 and TRBJ2-5; the D gene is possibly TRBD2 (5 bases). In germline, CDR1 is SGHTA, CDR2 FQGNSA. The CDR3 runs 14 residues. Trimming took off 5 bases at V and 5 bases at J, with 15 bases between the two ends. The CDR3 nucleotides are TGTGCCAGCAGCCGGGCGAGGGTTGTGGAGACCCAGTACTTC. Amino acid sequence: CASSRARVVETQYF.

Many counts were recorded for this clonotype. J is TRBJ1-2 and V is TRBV12-3 or TRBV12-4; D uncertain. V lost 6 bases to trimming and J lost 8 bases, with 10 bases between them. CDR3 length equals 11 residues. The CDR3 region is CASSRGFGYTF. The CDR3 nucleotides read TGTGCCAGCAGCAGAGGGTTCGGCTACACCTTC.

The chain uses TRBV6-5 and TRBJ1-2; 7 positions agree with TRBD1. Germline loops: CDR1 MNHEY, CDR2 SVGAGI. Unmatched junction bases numbered 5, after V lost 0 bases and J lost 1 base. This CDR3 contains 16 residues. The CDR3 is CASSYSQGTVNYGYTF. The CDR3 bases are TGTGCCAGCAGTTACTCACAGGGGACCGTTAACTATGGCTACACCTTC.

The table lists this clonotype with a few counts. V and J are TRBV4-1 and TRBJ2-3; 12 nucleotides match TRBD2. Germline loops: CDR1 MGHRA, CDR2 YSYEKL. This CDR3 has 17 amino acids. The V gene end was trimmed by 1 base and the J gene end by 6 bases; junction bases not matched to a gene: 8. The CDR3 spells CASSQGPSGGAGDTQYF. The CDR3 DNA is TGCGCCAGCAGCCAAGGTCCTAGCGGGGGGGCCGGGGATACGCAGTATTTT.

This clonotype was recorded a few times. The V gene is TRBV7-9, the J gene TRBJ2-3; D is ambiguous. The V and J ends lost 1 base and 5 bases respectively, with 10 bases between them. Per the germline V gene, CDR1 is SEHNR and CDR2 is FQNEAQ (reference sequence). The CDR3 totals 14 residues. The CDR3 region is CASSLDVVRDTQYF. CDR3 DNA sequence: TGTGCCAGCAGCTTAGATGTGGTTAGAGATACGCAGTATTTT.

This rearrangement joins TRBV4-1 to TRBJ1-5; D is undetermined. Germline CDR1 is MGHRA and CDR2 is YSYEKL. This CDR3 comprises 14 residues. With 0 bases removed from V and 5 bases from J, the gap between germline ends came to 8 bases. CDR3 protein: CASSQDLVYQPQHF. The CDR3 nucleotides read TGCGCCAGCAGCCAAGATCTAGTTTATCAGCCCCAGCATTTT.

This clonotype appeared many times. The chain has TRBV20-1 and TRBJ2-4; 8 positions agree with TRBD2. V shed 2 bases and J 6 bases; nucleotides not matched to a gene: 9. Germline V lookup: CDR1 DFQATT, CDR2 SNEGSKA (reference sequence). This CDR3 comprises 15 residues. The CDR3 coding sequence is TGCAGTGCTAGACTTGCCGGGAGGGTAGGAAACATTCAGTACTTC. Its translation: CSARLAGRVGNIQYF.

This clonotype was picked up a small number of times. The CDR3 DNA sequence: TGTGCCAGTAGTTCGGGACAGTGGATAGAACCGAACACTGAAGCTTTCTTT. Its translation is CASSSGQWIEPNTEAFF. V and J are TRBV19 and TRBJ1-1; 7 bases align to TRBD1. The V and J ends lost 5 bases and 1 base, in that order; junction bases with no gene match: 13. The germline V gene has CDR1 LNHDA and CDR2 SQIVND (reference sequence). This CDR3 has 17 amino acids.

This clonotype was picked up many times. CDR3 residues: CSVAIGGVNTEAFF. In nucleotides, the CDR3 is TGCAGTGTAGCCATAGGGGGGGTAAACACTGAAGCTTTCTTT. The chain couples TRBV20-1 to TRBJ1-1; tentatively, D is TRBD1 (6 bases). The CDR3 runs to 14 residues. The germline V gene has CDR1 DFQATT and CDR2 SNEGSKA (reference sequence). V was shortened by 7 bases and J by 2 bases, with 17 bases between the two germline ends.

The chain carries TRBV6-2 or TRBV6-3 and TRBJ1-4, with 7 bases fitting TRBD1. CDR3 size: 15 residues. V trimming: 5 bases; J trimming: 8 bases; junction bases outside the gene matches: 11. Per germline, CDR1 MNHEY and CDR2 SVGEGT. DNA of the CDR3: TGTGCCAGCAGTCCCCGACAAGGGGGCGCAGAAAAACTGTTTTTT. It codes for CASSPRQGGAEKLFF.

This clonotype was counted a few times. The gene calls are TRBV10-3 and TRBJ2-2; D ambiguous. Trimming shortened V by 7 bases and J by 5 bases, and 11 bases separated the two germline ends. The CDR3 runs 13 residues. Germline loops: CDR1 ENHRY, CDR2 SYGVKD. CDR3 nucleotides: TGTGCCATCACCCTGGGCACAACCGGGGAGCTGTTTTTT. This gives the protein CAITLGTTGELFF.

This clonotype has only a few counts. V usage is TRBV20-1 and J usage is TRBJ1-5; possible D gene TRBD1, 6 bases. This CDR3 contains 14 residues. The V gene's germline CDR1 is DFQATT and CDR2 SNEGSKA (reference sequence). With 5 bases removed from V and 4 bases from J, the gap between germline ends came to 15 bases. Here the CDR3 reads CSAPGQKINQPQHF. CDR3 sequence (DNA): TGCAGTGCTCCTGGACAGAAGATTAATCAGCCCCAGCATTTT.

This clonotype was detected many times. This chain connects TRBV7-3 to TRBJ2-1; D gene uncertain. The germline gives CDR1 SGHTA, CDR2 FQGTGA. CDR3 length equals 16 residues. V shed 5 bases and J shed 1 base, with 15 bases lying between them. CDR3 in DNA: TGTGCCAGCAGCCCATGGTCGTCTGGGTCCTACAATGAGCAGTTCTTC. Amino acid sequence: CASSPWSSGSYNEQFF.

This clonotype was detected a few times. For the CDR3, the DNA is TGTGCCAGCAGCAAAGCGCAGCGCCGAAATAATTCACCCCTCCACTTT. Translating gives CASSKAQRRNNSPLHF. The chain has TRBV21-1 and TRBJ1-6; the table's D gene call, TRBD1, was not cross checked with the DNA. TRBV21-1 is a pseudogene segment. There are 16 residues in the CDR3.

The genes are TRBV11-2 and TRBJ2-5; the D is unclear. With 4 bases removed from V and 5 bases from J, the gap between germline ends came to 11 bases. Per germline, CDR1 SGHAT and CDR2 FQNNGV. This CDR3 is built from 13 residues. The CDR3 DNA follows: TGTGCCAGCAGCTCGGGTCTTCATGAGACCCAGTACTTC. The encoded protein is CASSSGLHETQYF. Together with reference TRBV11-2 and TRBJ2-5, the CDR3 gives the full variable domain: EAGVAQSPRYKIIEKRQSVAFWCNPISGHATLYWYQQILGQGPKLLIQFQNNGVVDDSQLPKDRFSAERLKGVDSTLKIQPAKLEDSAVYLCASSSGLHETQYFGPGTRLLVL.

This clonotype showed up many times. The gene calls are TRBV7-2 and TRBJ1-6; D unclear. Per the germline V gene, CDR1 is SGHTA and CDR2 is FQGNSA. The ends were cut back, 6 bases at V and 7 bases at J, with 7 bases in the middle. The CDR3 runs to 12 residues. CDR3 nucleotides: TGTGCCAGCAGTTCACCAAATTCACCCCTCCACTTT. Translation gives CASSSPNSPLHF.

In its sample, this clonotype was seen a few times. The chain carries TRBV5-6 and TRBJ2-1; D is tentatively TRBD1 or TRBD2 (5 bases each). The CDR3 is 15 amino acids. Germline V lookup: CDR1 SGHDT, CDR2 YYEEEE. Trimming pared 7 bases from V and 0 bases from J, leaving 14 bases between. In DNA form, the CDR3 reads TGTGCCAGCGCTCCGGGGCCCAGCTCCTACAATGAGCAGTTCTTC. Translated, it gives CASAPGPSSYNEQFF.

A note on this clonotype: One end of the junction varies from germline; a read error may be responsible. The chain joins TRBV11-1 to TRBJ1-1; D not resolved. Germline loops: CDR1 SGHAT, CDR2 FQDESV (reference sequence). This CDR3 has 14 amino acids. This CDR3 is CASSLQSLNSEAFF. CDR3 coding DNA: TGTGCCAGCAGCTTACAGAGTTTGAACTCTGAAGCTTTCTTT.

The sample holds a few counts of this clonotype. The V and J genes are TRBV10-3 and TRBJ1-2; possibly TRBD1 for D (5 bases). V dropped 3 bases and J dropped 4 bases, with 9 bases sitting between them. Germline CDR1 ENHRY, CDR2 SYGVKD. CDR3 length equals 13 residues. The CDR3 loop reads CAISDREFYGYTF. The CDR3 nucleotides read TGTGCCATCAGTGACAGGGAATTCTATGGCTACACCTTC.

For this clonotype: A junction boundary mismatches the germline segment, possibly from a read error. The chain has TRBV7-7 and TRBJ2-1, with D possibly matching TRBD2 (5 bases). This CDR3 comprises 16 residues. Germline assignment: CDR1 SSHAT and CDR2 FNYEAQ (reference sequence). The CDR3 protein is CASSLAPSPSSNEQFF. The CDR3 coding sequence is TGTGCTAGCAGCTTAGCGCCGAGTCCCAGCTCAAATGAGCAGTTCTTC.